These T cell receptor beta chains were read from a single sample in a study of shared clonotypes between healthy human individuals. Sequencing was performed with immunoSEQ multiplex PCR; in TCRdb, only in-frame clones are kept and a portion is missing. Here the sample spans over a million clones, around 78% being singletons. Material for sequencing was memory CD4+ T cells from PBMCs. The origin of the receptors is a man younger than 35 in good health. Some clones in this sample may be carry-over from other donors' samples. Each CDR3 is given with its conserved first and last residue. A D gene is named only where the DNA matches it firmly. Size is stated for part of the rows, as once, few or many counts, or as a class when the clone is expanded.

size: few
J: TRBJ1-1
D: NA
V: TRBV7-2
length: 13
DNA: TGTGCCAGCAGCCAACAGGCTAACACTGAAGCTTTCTTT
CDR3: CASSQQANTEAFF

size: NA
J: TRBJ2-2
D: NA
V: TRBV29-1
length: 13
DNA: TGCAGCGTTGAAAAGTCTTCCACCGGGGAGCTGTTTTTT
CDR3: CSVEKSSTGELFF

size: NA
J: TRBJ2-1
D: NA
V: TRBV5-1
length: 15
DNA: TGCGCCAGCAGCCTGGGACTGAGCTCCTACAATGAGCAGTTCTTC
CDR3: CASSLGLSSYNEQFF

size: NA
J: TRBJ1-1
D: NA
V: TRBV5-1
length: 16
DNA: TGCGCCAGCAGCTTGGCCGGCCAGACTGCGGGCACTGAAGCTTTCTTT
CDR3: CASSLAGQTAGTEAFF

size: NA
J: TRBJ2-2
D: NA
V: TRBV29-1
length: 14
DNA: TGCAGCGTTGAGGGCTCCCCGGGCACCGGGGAGCTGTTTTTT
CDR3: CSVEGSPGTGELFF

size: NA
J: TRBJ2-5
D: NA
V: TRBV10-3
length: 13
DNA: TGTGCCATCAGTGGCACAGCCCAAGATATCCAGTACTTC
CDR3: CAISGTAQDIQYF

size: few
J: TRBJ2-3
D: NA
V: TRBV5-1
length: 13
DNA: TGCGCCAGCAGCTTGTTAAGCGCAGATACGCAGTATTTT
CDR3: CASSLLSADTQYF

size: NA
J: TRBJ2-2
D: TRBD1
V: TRBV29-1
length: 14
DNA: TGCAGCGTTGCCTGGACAGGGAACACCGGGGAGCTGTTTTTT
CDR3: CSVAWTGNTGELFF

size: NA
J: TRBJ2-1
D: NA
V: TRBV6-6
length: 14
DNA: TGTGCCAGCAGGAAGGGAAGCTCCTACAATGAGCAGTTCTTC
CDR3: CASRKGSSYNEQFF

size: NA
J: TRBJ2-1
D: TRBD2
V: TRBV11-2
length: 16
DNA: TGTGCCAGCAGCTTAGTCACTAGCGGAGGGGAGAATGAGCAGTTCTTC
CDR3: CASSLVTSGGENEQFF

size: NA
J: TRBJ2-2
D: NA
V: TRBV9
length: 15
DNA: TGTGCCAGCGGTCCCTCGGAGGTTCGCACCGGGGAGCTGTTTTTT
CDR3: CASGPSEVRTGELFF

size: few
J: TRBJ1-1
D: TRBD1
V: TRBV15
length: 15
DNA: TGTGCCACCAGCAGGGACAGGGAAGGGAGCACTGAAGCTTTCTTT
CDR3: CATSRDREGSTEAFF

size: NA
J: TRBJ2-1
D: TRBD2
V: TRBV7-3
length: 16
DNA: TGTGCCAGCAGCACCCATAGCGGGAGGGCCCACAATGAGCAGTTCTTC
CDR3: CASSTHSGRAHNEQFF

size: few
J: TRBJ1-1
D: NA
V: TRBV10-3
length: 14
DNA: TGTGCCATCAGTCCTATACCCCAGAACACTGAAGCTTTCTTT
CDR3: CAISPIPQNTEAFF

size: NA
J: TRBJ1-1
D: NA
V: TRBV5-4
length: 12
DNA: TGTGCCAGCAGCTTTCTACAGGGACATGCTTTCTTT
CDR3: CASSFLQGHAFF

size: NA
J: TRBJ2-7
D: TRBD1
V: TRBV28
length: 13
DNA: TGTGCCAGCAGTGGGGACAGCACCTACGAGCAGTACTTC
CDR3: CASSGDSTYEQYF

size: NA
J: TRBJ1-2
D: NA
V: TRBV28
length: 13
DNA: TGTGCCAGCAGTTACCCGGGGATCTATGGCTACACCTTC
CDR3: CASSYPGIYGYTF

size: NA
J: TRBJ1-2
D: NA
V: TRBV28
length: 14
DNA: TGTGCCAGCAGTTTAGCCCTGGGGGGGTATGGCTACACCTTC
CDR3: CASSLALGGYGYTF

size: NA
J: TRBJ2-5
D: TRBD1
V: TRBV28
length: 14
DNA: TGTGCCAGCAGTCGACAGGGGGTCGGAGAGACCCAGTACTTC
CDR3: CASSRQGVGETQYF

size: NA
J: TRBJ2-2
D: TRBD2
V: TRBV5-1
length: 17
DNA: TGCGCCAGCAGCTTTGGGCAAAGCGGGACGAACACCGGGGAGCTGTTTTTT
CDR3: CASSFGQSGTNTGELFF

size: NA
J: TRBJ1-5
D: NA
V: TRBV7-8
length: 15
DNA: TGTGCCAGCAGCTCGTCTTCAGGTGGCAATCAGCCCCAGCATTTT
CDR3: CASSSSSGGNQPQHF

size: NA
J: TRBJ2-7
D: TRBD2
V: TRBV5-1
length: 16
DNA: TGCGCCAGCAGCTTGCAGGGTAGCGGGAGTATGTACGAGCAGTACTTC
CDR3: CASSLQGSGSMYEQYF

size: few
J: TRBJ2-1
D: NA
V: TRBV7-3
length: 15
DNA: TGTGCCAGCAGCTTAACCCCAGGCTCCTACAATGAGCAGTTCTTC
CDR3: CASSLTPGSYNEQFF

size: few
J: TRBJ2-2
D: NA
V: TRBV6-5
length: 15
DNA: TGTGCCAGCAGGCCCGAATCCACAAACACCGGGGAGCTGTTTTTT
CDR3: CASRPESTNTGELFF

size: NA
J: TRBJ1-6
D: NA
V: TRBV30
length: 13
DNA: TGTGCCTGGAATGGGGTTGCGAATTCACCCCTCCACTTT
CDR3: CAWNGVANSPLHF

size: NA
J: TRBJ2-7
D: TRBD1
V: TRBV27
length: 17
DNA: TGTGCCAGCAGAGATTGGGGGGACAGGCTTTTTGGTGGGGAGCAGTACTTC
CDR3: CASRDWGDRLFGGEQYF

size: few
J: TRBJ2-5
D: TRBD1
V: TRBV2
length: 13
DNA: TGTGCCAGCGGAGGGACAGGCCAAGAGACCCAGTACTTC
CDR3: CASGGTGQETQYF

size: few
J: TRBJ2-3
D: TRBD2
V: TRBV7-2
length: 19
DNA: TGTGCCAGCAGCTTAGCGACTAGCGGAGCTTCAATCGGCACAGATACGCAGTATTTT
CDR3: CASSLATSGASIGTDTQYF

size: NA
J: TRBJ1-2
D: TRBD1
V: TRBV4-1
length: 13
DNA: TGCGCCAGCAGCCAGACAGGGGTTGGTGGCTACACCTTC
CDR3: CASSQTGVGGYTF

size: NA
J: TRBJ1-1
D: NA
V: TRBV2
length: 13
DNA: TGTGCCAGCAGTGTCGGTCAGGGCGGTGAAGCTTTCTTT
CDR3: CASSVGQGGEAFF

size: NA
J: TRBJ1-3
D: NA
V: TRBV4-3
length: 15
DNA: TGCGCCAGCAGCCAAGCAGGCTACTCTGGAAACACCATATATTTT
CDR3: CASSQAGYSGNTIYF

size: NA
J: TRBJ1-2
D: NA
V: TRBV5-1
length: 14
DNA: TGCGCCAGCAGCTTGGCGACAGGTCCTGGGGGCTACACCTTC
CDR3: CASSLATGPGGYTF

size: NA
J: TRBJ2-7
D: NA
V: TRBV23-1
length: 14
DNA: TGCGCCAGCAGGGGAGAGCGTGCCTTCTACGAGCAGTACTTC
CDR3: CASRGERAFYEQYF

size: NA
J: TRBJ2-3
D: TRBD2
V: TRBV7-2
length: 16
DNA: TGTGCCAGCAGCCAACTAGCGGGAGGCAGCACAGATACGCAGTATTTT
CDR3: CASSQLAGGSTDTQYF

size: NA
J: TRBJ2-5
D: NA
V: TRBV18
length: 14
DNA: TGTGCCAGCTCACCACAGTCCTTCAGGGAGACCCAGTACTTC
CDR3: CASSPQSFRETQYF

size: NA
J: TRBJ2-3
D: NA
V: TRBV9
length: 14
DNA: TGTGCCAGCAGCGTAGTGGAGGGGTCAGATACGCAGTATTTT
CDR3: CASSVVEGSDTQYF

size: NA
J: TRBJ1-4
D: NA
V: TRBV28
length: 12
DNA: TGTGCCAGCAGCTTTAGCCAGGAAAAACTGTTTTTT
CDR3: CASSFSQEKLFF

size: NA
J: TRBJ2-1
D: NA
V: TRBV10-3
length: 12
DNA: TGTGCCATCAGTGAGTACTACAATGAGCAGTTCTTC
CDR3: CAISEYYNEQFF

size: NA
J: TRBJ2-2
D: NA
V: TRBV5-1
length: 14
DNA: TGCGCCAGCACGTTGGATCCACAGGGTAGGGAGCTGTTTTTT
CDR3: CASTLDPQGRELFF

size: few
J: TRBJ2-7
D: NA
V: TRBV2
length: 12
DNA: TGTGCCAGCAGGGGTGACATGGGCGAGCAGTACTTC
CDR3: CASRGDMGEQYF